This TCR beta chain is from a study of blood T cell repertoires in COVID-19. The overall study: There were acute and convalescent COVID-19 samples, and they came from the United States, Italy and Spain. T cells, B-cell-depleted T cells, or PBMCs supplied cDNA or gDNA.

Trimming left V 1 base short and J 15 bases short, with 13 bases between. The CDR3 has 12 residues. As handled by the study authors: Estimation of nucleated cell counts relied on the amplification of reference gene primers. Assay: immunoSEQ multiplex PCR; the TCRdb copy retains only in-frame clones and omits some. V and J calls and clone size are as listed in that table; D and trimming were resolved from the DNA. The repertoire holds about 260,000 clones, with about 90% as singletons. The source material was peripheral blood. The sequence came from an older woman with COVID-19, enrolled during active disease. The rearrangement joins TRBV12-3 or TRBV12-4 to TRBJ2-1; a possible D gene is TRBD1 (6 bases). CDR3 sequence: CASSLEPGTSFF. CDR3 in DNA: TGTGCCAGCAGTTTAGAGCCCGGGACATCGTTCTTC.